The entry that follows covers one T cell receptor (beta chain) sequence. Antigen unknown. The CDR3 contains 15 residues. Trimming shortened V by 0 bases and J by 4 bases, and 11 bases separated the two germline ends. The germline V gene has CDR1 LGHDT and CDR2 YNNKEL (reference sequence). This record belongs to a study of T-cell memory formation after mild COVID-19. General study findings and limits: Clones contracting over day 15 to 85 were CD4/CD8 balanced, with later expanders leaning CD4+. CM and EM subsets held most contracting CD4+ clones; EMRA held CD8+ ones.

Each CDR3 protein is one row after TCRdb ran MiXCR on the 5' RACE reads. The profile shows about 140,000 distinct CDR3 sequences, 11% to 15% of them singletons. The sequenced sample consisted of PBMCs or a T cell subset sorted from them (not recorded which). This TCR derives from an adult woman who had mild COVID-19 (a few samples of this study predate the infection). Cell type and time point are not known. The chain employs TRBV3-1 and TRBJ2-3; no reliable D call. The CDR3: CASSQDFLYPDTQYF. CDR3 bases: TGTGCCAGCAGCCAAGATTTCCTGTACCCAGATACGCAGTATTTT.